This T cell receptor (beta chain) was profiled in a study of cytomegalovirus exposure and HLA in healthy donors. Study context: Approximately 180 million T cells yielded roughly 120 million unique TCR beta sequences, as an earlier analysis found.

Findings of the study overall: TCR beta V- and J-gene trimming was later associated with a missense DCLRE1C variant. TCR beta sequences reportedly predicted the HLA-A and HLA-B alleles of most subjects accurately.

CDR3 length: 12 residues. V was clipped by 2 bases and J by 4 bases, with 4 bases between them. Germline V gene data show CDR1 as MNHEY and CDR2 as SVGAGI. With 60 Vbeta and 13 Jbeta primers, the PCR was carried out. Repertoires were generated with immunoSEQ multiplex PCR, while TCRdb's copy carries only in-frame clones and drops some. The sample carries more than 80,000 clones, more than 70% recorded once. Worth noting for this clone: Its antigen is currently unknown.

Donors in the study were healthy people who gave bone marrow. The clonotype was recovered from a woman aged 60-75 years in good health and CMV-seropositive. The chain is built from TRBV6-5 and TRBJ2-3, with unresolved D. Sequenced sample: PBMCs. CDR3 nucleotide sequence: TGTGCCAGCAGTTACGGCCCAGATACGCAGTATTTT. Protein sequence: CASSYGPDTQYF.